This entry concerns a single TCR beta chain. Profiled with immunoSEQ multiplex PCR; TCRdb holds only in-frame clones, not every one. The sample holds about 160,000 clones, approximately 82% seen once. The data originate from a study of blood T cell repertoires in COVID-19. The wider study: COVID-19 samples, acute and convalescent, were from the United States, Italy and Spain.

Each participant's cohort was designated according to participant-reported clinical history. Symptom resolution, clearance, or two negative PCRs marked donors in Cohort 3 as recovered. Germline assignment: CDR1 LGHDT and CDR2 YNNKEL (reference sequence). The trim removed 4 bases at V and 6 bases at J, leaving 0 bases unmatched. The CDR3 runs to 11 residues. V is TRBV3-1 (or the pseudogene TRBV3-2) and J is TRBJ2-7; 7 positions match TRBD1. The specimen sequenced was PBMCs or T cells enriched from blood (not recorded which). The TCR comes from a man in his fifties or sixties who had recovered from COVID-19. The chain's CDR3 is CASSRTGEQYF. The CDR3 region has the DNA TGTGCCAGCAGCCGGACAGGCGAGCAGTACTTC.